Below are 17 T cell receptor beta chains sequenced from a single sample in a study of blood T cells in healthy people across ages. Together with a sample-barcoded 5' primer, a J-beta primer mix was included in a second PCR lasting roughly 6 to 12 cycles. TCRdb ran MiXCR on the 5' RACE reads and lists one entry per CDR3 protein. This sample yields fewer than 750,000 distinct CDR3 sequences, of which over 40% are seen a single time; approximately 15% belongs to the top ten. Sequenced sample: blood. Receptors were obtained from a woman aged 80 or older in good health.

The J gene is TRBJ2-1, the V gene TRBV24-1, with 9 bases that match TRBD2. Germline-derived CDR1 and CDR2 are KGHDR and SFDVKD. The V and J ends lost 1 base and 7 bases, in that order; junction bases with no gene match: 7. The CDR3 consists of 16 residues. The DNA for the CDR3 is TGTGCCACCAGTGATTTTGCAGCGGGGGGTCGAAATGAGCAGTTCTTC. Its protein is CATSDFAAGGRNEQFF.

The CDR3 loop is CASQRGNSPLHF. The CDR3 nucleotides read TGCGCCAGCCAAAGGGGCAATTCACCCCTCCACTTT. This chain joins TRBV5-1 and TRBJ1-6; D is possibly TRBD1 (5 bases). The CDR3 runs to 12 residues. V was clipped by 7 bases and J by 7 bases, with 9 bases between them. From germline, CDR1 is SGHRS and CDR2 YFSETQ.

The chain links TRBV6-1 to TRBJ2-6; 10 bases agree with TRBD1. The CDR3 is 16 amino acids. The J segment lost 0 bases and the V segment lost 10 bases, leaving 6 bases of the junction unmatched. Germline CDR1 MNHNS, CDR2 SASEGT. CDR3 protein: CANSGTGASGANVLTF. CDR3 sequence (DNA): TGTGCCAACTCCGGGACAGGGGCCTCTGGGGCCAACGTCCTGACTTTC.

This clonotype was recorded at least ten times. The chain carries TRBV20-1 and TRBJ1-5; a possible D gene is TRBD1 (5 bases). V was pared by 3 bases and J by 0 bases, with 21 bases between. The CDR3 loop spans 18 amino acids. The V gene's germline CDR1 is DFQATT and CDR2 SNEGSKA (reference sequence). The CDR3 protein is CSASGEHAGGYSNQPQHF. DNA for the CDR3: TGCAGTGCTAGTGGGGAGCACGCGGGGGGTTATAGCAATCAGCCCCAGCATTTT.

This clonotype was seen ten or more times. The V and J genes are TRBV25-1 and TRBJ2-1, with 8 bases matching TRBD2. The J segment lost 7 bases and the V segment lost 6 bases, leaving 17 bases of the junction unmatched. Germline-derived CDR1 and CDR2 are MGHDK and SYGVNS. The CDR3 totals 17 residues. Written as DNA, the CDR3 is TGTGCCAGCAGCAGTAGGTATATGGAGCGGGAGATGAATGAGCAGTTCTTC. Translated, it gives CASSSRYMEREMNEQFF.

The genes are TRBV15 and TRBJ2-1, with a tentative D call TRBD2 (5 bases). The DNA matches TRBJ2-7 better at its end, which makes the J call doubtful. In germline, CDR1 is LNHNV, CDR2 YYDKDF (reference sequence). The CDR3 sequence is 14 residues long. The CDR3 region has the DNA TGTGCCACCAGCAAAGCTCTAGGGAGCTACGAGCAGTACTTC. This sequence encodes CATSKALGSYEQYF.

The chain links TRBV6-6 to TRBJ2-1; 12 positions match TRBD1. The better agreement between TRBJ2-7 and the DNA end casts doubt on the J call. Germline values: CDR1 MNHNY, CDR2 SVGAGI (reference sequence). This CDR3 spans 14 amino acids. The CDR3 sequence is CASRGTGGFYEQYF. The DNA of the CDR3 is TGTGCCAGCCGTGGGACAGGGGGCTTTTACGAGCAGTACTTC.

The chain combines TRBV28 with TRBJ2-4, with a tentative D call TRBD2 (5 bases). V lost 5 bases to trimming and J lost 13 bases, with 24 bases between them. CDR1 is MDHEN, CDR2 SYDVKM, per germline. CDR3 length: 15 amino acids. CDR3 nucleotides: TGTGCCAGCAGTCAAGGTACGGGGTATCGAGGAGAGCAGTACTTC. It codes for CASSQGTGYRGEQYF.

This clonotype showed up many times. The chain is built from TRBV12-3 or TRBV12-4 and TRBJ2-1; no reliable D call. This CDR3 spans 13 amino acids. Trimming took 2 bases from V and 8 from J, leaving 10 bases between them. CDR3 sequence reads: CASSLNNRDEQFF. CDR3 nucleotides: TGTGCCAGCAGTTTAAACAATCGGGATGAGCAGTTCTTC.

The V gene is TRBV4-3, the J gene TRBJ2-7; weak D call: TRBD2 (6 bases). V lost 3 bases, J lost 0 bases, and 12 bases lay in between. Germline assignment: CDR1 LGHNA and CDR2 YSLEER. This CDR3 region has 15 residues. CDR3 nucleotides: TGCGCCAGCAGCCATTTTTTAGCGGTCTCCTACGAGCAGTACTTC. It specifies CASSHFLAVSYEQYF.

The chain carries TRBV7-2 and TRBJ2-3; maybe TRBD2 (5 bases). The CDR3 is 15 amino acids. The germline V gene has CDR1 SGHTA and CDR2 FQGNSA. With 7 bases removed from V and 0 bases from J, the gap between germline ends came to 14 bases. The CDR3 sequence is CASTPASLSTDTQYF. DNA for the CDR3: TGTGCCAGCACCCCGGCTAGCCTCAGCACAGATACGCAGTATTTT.

This clonotype came up many times. The chain links TRBV10-3 to TRBJ2-3; tentative D call: TRBD2 (6 bases). Germline lookup yields CDR1 ENHRY and CDR2 SYGVKD. The CDR3 has 17 amino acids. Between the trimmed V and J ends, which lost 0 bases and 0 bases, there was a span of 13 bases. The CDR3 bases are TGTGCCATCAGTGAGTCTTTGGGGAGCGGGAGCACAGATACGCAGTATTTT. Translation: CAISESLGSGSTDTQYF.

The rearrangement uses TRBV3-1 and TRBJ2-5; tentatively, D is TRBD1 (5 bases). With 6 bases removed from V and 5 bases from J, the gap between germline ends came to 10 bases. The CDR3 extends over 12 amino acids. Germline V gives CDR1 LGHDT, CDR2 YNNKEL (reference sequence). CDR3 coding DNA: TGTGCCAGCAGAAGGGGTGGGGAGACCCAGTACTTC. Translated, it gives CASRRGGETQYF.

This clonotype has at least ten counts. V and J are TRBV9 and TRBJ2-3, with 7 bases that match TRBD1. The CDR3 covers 15 residues. Germline lookup yields CDR1 SGDLS and CDR2 YYNGEE. Germline trimming cut 2 bases from V and 4 bases from J; bases unmatched to any gene: 7. CDR3 in DNA: TGTGCCAGCAGCGTGGGGACAGTAAATGCAGATACGCAGTATTTT. Translation gives CASSVGTVNADTQYF.

This clonotype came up a few times. The chain's CDR3 is CASRLMDTQYF. The CDR3 region has the DNA TGTGCCAGCAGACTGATGGATACGCAGTATTTT. The chain has TRBV2 and TRBJ2-3; D remains ambiguous. V was clipped by 6 bases and J by 6 bases, with 7 bases between them. This CDR3 contains 11 residues. CDR1 is SNHLY, CDR2 FYNNEI, per germline.

The table lists this clonotype with many counts. A read error may be the cause here, since a much bigger clone is one base away. The chain joins TRBV6-6 to TRBJ2-7, with 9 bases that match TRBD2. There are 14 residues in the CDR3. After removal of 5 bases from V and 3 bases from J, the junction contained 5 bases not matched to a gene. Germline V lookup: CDR1 MNHNY, CDR2 SVGAGI (reference sequence). The CDR3 region is CASSVSGRNYEQYF. CDR3 bases: TGTGCCAGCAGTGTTAGCGGGAGAAACTACGAGCAGTACTTC.

This clonotype has at least ten counts. The CDR3 protein is CASSPQLGSKNIQYF. The CDR3 nucleotides read TGCGCCAGCAGCCCCCAGTTGGGGTCCAAAAACATTCAGTACTTC. This chain joins TRBV5-1 and TRBJ2-4; the D is unclear. The CDR3 has 15 amino acids. Trimming removed 4 bases at V and 2 bases at J, with 13 bases between. Germline V CDR1 and CDR2: SGHRS, YFSETQ.